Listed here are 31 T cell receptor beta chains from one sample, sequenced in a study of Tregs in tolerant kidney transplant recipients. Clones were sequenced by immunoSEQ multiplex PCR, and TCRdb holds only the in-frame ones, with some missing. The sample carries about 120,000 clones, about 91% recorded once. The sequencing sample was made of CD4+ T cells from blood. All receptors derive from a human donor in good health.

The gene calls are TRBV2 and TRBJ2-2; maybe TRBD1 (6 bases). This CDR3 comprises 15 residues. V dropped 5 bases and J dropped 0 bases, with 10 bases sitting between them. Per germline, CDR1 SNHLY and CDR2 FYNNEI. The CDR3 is CASSRQGPNTGELFF. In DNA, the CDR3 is TGTGCCAGCAGTCGGCAGGGGCCGAACACCGGGGAGCTGTTTTTT.

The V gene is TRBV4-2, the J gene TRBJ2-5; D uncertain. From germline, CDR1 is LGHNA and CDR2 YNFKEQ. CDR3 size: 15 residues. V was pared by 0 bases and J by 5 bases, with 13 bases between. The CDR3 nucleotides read TGTGCCAGCAGCCAAGATTATGCGGCCCGGGAGACCCAGTACTTC. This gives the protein CASSQDYAARETQYF.

CDR3 sequence reads: CASSIPFGTGGLSGANVLTF. CDR3 in DNA: TGTGCCAGTAGTATTCCCTTCGGGACAGGGGGTTTATCTGGGGCCAACGTCCTGACTTTC. The chain employs TRBV19 and TRBJ2-6; 11 positions match TRBD1. The CDR3 extends over 20 amino acids. Germline CDR1 is LNHDA and CDR2 is SQIVND (reference sequence). V shed 3 bases and J 1 base; nucleotides not matched to a gene: 11. The full variable domain, rest sourced from reference TRBV19 and TRBJ2-6, is DGGITQSPKYLFRKEGQNVTLSCEQNLNHDAMYWYRQDPGQGLRLIYYSQIVNDFQKGDIAEGYSVSREKKESFPLTVTSAQKNPTAFYLCASSIPFGTGGLSGANVLTFGAGSRLTVL.

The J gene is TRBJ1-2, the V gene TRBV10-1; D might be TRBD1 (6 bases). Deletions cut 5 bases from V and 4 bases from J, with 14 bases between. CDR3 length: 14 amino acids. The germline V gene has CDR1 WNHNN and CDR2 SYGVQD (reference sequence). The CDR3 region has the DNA TGCGCCAGCAGTCCCGACAGGAGGGGCTATGGCTACACCTTC. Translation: CASSPDRRGYGYTF.

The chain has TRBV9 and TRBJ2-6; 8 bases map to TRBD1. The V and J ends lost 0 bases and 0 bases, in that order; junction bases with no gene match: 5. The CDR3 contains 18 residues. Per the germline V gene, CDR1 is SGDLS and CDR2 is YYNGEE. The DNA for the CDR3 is TGTGCCAGCAGCGTAGGGACAGGGTTTAGCTCTGGGGCCAACGTCCTGACTTTC. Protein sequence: CASSVGTGFSSGANVLTF.

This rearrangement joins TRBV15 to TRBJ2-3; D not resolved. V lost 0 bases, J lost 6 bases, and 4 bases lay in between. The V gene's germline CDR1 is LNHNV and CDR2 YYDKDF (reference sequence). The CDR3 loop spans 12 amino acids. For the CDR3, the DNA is TGTGCCACCAGCAGAGATCGGGATACGCAGTATTTT. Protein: CATSRDRDTQYF.

CDR3 region: CAWSVGTVGSYGYTF. The CDR3 nucleotides are TGTGCCTGGAGTGTAGGTACAGTGGGATCCTATGGCTACACCTTC. The rearrangement uses TRBV30 and TRBJ1-2; D gene ambiguous. This CDR3 has 15 amino acids. CDR1 and CDR2 from the germline V gene are GTSNPN and SVGIG (reference sequence). V shed 0 bases and J shed 4 bases, with 15 bases lying between them.

CDR3 amino acids: CASSDHRYEQFF. In DNA form, the CDR3 reads TGTGCCAGCAGCGACCACCGGTATGAGCAGTTCTTC. V usage is TRBV9 and J usage is TRBJ2-1; D ambiguous. Germline CDR1 SGDLS, CDR2 YYNGEE. Trimming pared 3 bases from V and 8 bases from J, leaving 9 bases between. The CDR3 runs to 12 residues. Based on the CDR3 plus reference TRBV9 and TRBJ2-1, the full variable domain is DSGVTQTPKHLITATGQRVTLRCSPRSGDLSVYWYQQSLDQGLQFLIQYYNGEERAKGNILERFSAQQFPDLHSELNLSSLELGDSALYFCASSDHRYEQFFGPGTRLTVL.

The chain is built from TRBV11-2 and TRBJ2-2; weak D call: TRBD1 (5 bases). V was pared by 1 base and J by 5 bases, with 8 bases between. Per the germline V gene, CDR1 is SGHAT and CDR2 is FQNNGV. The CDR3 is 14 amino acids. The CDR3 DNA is TGTGCCAGCAGCTTAGTGGGGCTGACCGGGGAGCTGTTTTTT. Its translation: CASSLVGLTGELFF.

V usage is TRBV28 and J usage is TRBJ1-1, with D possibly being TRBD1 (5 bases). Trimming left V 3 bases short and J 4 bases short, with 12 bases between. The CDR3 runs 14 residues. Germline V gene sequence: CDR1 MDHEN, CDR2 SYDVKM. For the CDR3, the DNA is TGTGCCAGCAGTTTTATAAGGGGCGGCACTGAAGCTTTCTTT. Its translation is CASSFIRGGTEAFF.

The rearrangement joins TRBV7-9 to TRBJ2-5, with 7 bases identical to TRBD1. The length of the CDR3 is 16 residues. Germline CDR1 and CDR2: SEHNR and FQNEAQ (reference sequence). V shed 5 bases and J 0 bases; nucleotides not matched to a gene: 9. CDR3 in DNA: TGTGCCAGCAGCGAACAGGGGTTACCCAACCAAGAGACCCAGTACTTC. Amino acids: CASSEQGLPNQETQYF.

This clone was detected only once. The CDR3 DNA reads as TGTGCCAGCATACAACAGTATCTCTCCTACGAGCAGTACTTC. Residues: CASIQQYLSYEQYF. This chain links TRBV2 with TRBJ2-7; no clear D. CDR1 and CDR2 from the germline V gene are SNHLY and FYNNEI. V lost 7 bases to trimming and J lost 0 bases, with 13 bases between them. This CDR3 is 14 amino acids long.

The CDR3 nucleotides read TGCGCCAGTAAATCTAGACAGGGACCTCACCAAGAGACCCAGTACTTC. This sequence encodes CASKSRQGPHQETQYF. The chain combines TRBV5-1 with TRBJ2-5; 7 bases agree with TRBD1. The germline V gene encodes CDR1 SGHRS and CDR2 YFSETQ. Losses at the gene ends were 8 bases for V and 0 bases for J; bases not matched to a gene: 13. The CDR3 length is 16 residues. Using reference TRBV5-1 and TRBJ2-5 for the parts outside the CDR3, the full variable domain is KAGVTQTPRYLIKTRGQQVTLSCSPISGHRSVSWYQQTPGQGLQFLFEYFSETQRNKGNFPGRFSGRQFSNSRSEMNVSTLELGDSALYLCASKSRQGPHQETQYFGPGTRLLVL.

The CDR3 region is CASSPGGEGNTIYF. The CDR3 coding sequence is TGCGCCAGCAGCCCAGGCGGCGAAGGAAACACCATATATTTT. The chain joins TRBV4-1 to TRBJ1-3; the D is unclear. V lost 4 bases, J lost 4 bases, and 11 bases lay in between. The germline V gene has CDR1 MGHRA and CDR2 YSYEKL. The CDR3 runs to 14 residues.

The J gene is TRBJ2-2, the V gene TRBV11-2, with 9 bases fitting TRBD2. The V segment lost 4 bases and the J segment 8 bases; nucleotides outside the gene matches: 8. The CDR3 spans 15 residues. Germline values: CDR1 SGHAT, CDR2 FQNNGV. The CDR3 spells CASSSPGLARGELFF. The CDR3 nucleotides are TGTGCCAGCAGCTCGCCAGGACTAGCGAGAGGGGAGCTGTTTTTT.

The CDR3 coding sequence is TGCGCCAGCAGCCGCCTAGCGGGACTGGTTGAGCAGTTCTTC. Translated: CASSRLAGLVEQFF. The rearrangement links TRBV5-1 to TRBJ2-1; TRBD2 agrees at 9 bases. From germline, CDR1 is SGHRS and CDR2 YFSETQ. The CDR3 has 14 residues. The V gene end was trimmed by 4 bases and the J gene end by 9 bases; junction bases not matched to a gene: 8.

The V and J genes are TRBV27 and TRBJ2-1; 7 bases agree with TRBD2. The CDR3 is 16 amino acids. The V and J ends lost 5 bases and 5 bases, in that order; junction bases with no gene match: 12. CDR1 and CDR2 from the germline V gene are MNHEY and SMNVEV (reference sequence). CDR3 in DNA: TGTGCCAGCAGTCGTCCTCCGGGAGGACTGAACAATGAGCAGTTCTTC. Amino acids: CASSRPPGGLNNEQFF.

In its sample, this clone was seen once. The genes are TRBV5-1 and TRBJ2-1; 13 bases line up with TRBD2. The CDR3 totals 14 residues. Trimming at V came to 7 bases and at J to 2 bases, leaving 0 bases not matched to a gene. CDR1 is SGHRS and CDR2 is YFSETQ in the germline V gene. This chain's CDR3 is CASGTSGTYNEQFF. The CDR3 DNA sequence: TGCGCCAGCGGGACTAGCGGGACCTACAATGAGCAGTTCTTC.

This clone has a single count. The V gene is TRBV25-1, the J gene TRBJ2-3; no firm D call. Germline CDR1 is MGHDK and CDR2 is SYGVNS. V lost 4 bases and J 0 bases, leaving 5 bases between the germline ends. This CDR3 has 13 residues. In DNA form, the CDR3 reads TGTGCCAGCAGTGCCCATAGCACAGATACGCAGTATTTT. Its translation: CASSAHSTDTQYF.

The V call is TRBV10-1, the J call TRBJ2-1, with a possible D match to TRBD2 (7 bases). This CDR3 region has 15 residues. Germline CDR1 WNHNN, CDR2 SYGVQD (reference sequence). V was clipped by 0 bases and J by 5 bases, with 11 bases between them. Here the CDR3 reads CASSESGGRDNEQFF. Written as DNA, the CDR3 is TGCGCCAGCAGTGAGTCGGGGGGGCGGGACAATGAGCAGTTCTTC.

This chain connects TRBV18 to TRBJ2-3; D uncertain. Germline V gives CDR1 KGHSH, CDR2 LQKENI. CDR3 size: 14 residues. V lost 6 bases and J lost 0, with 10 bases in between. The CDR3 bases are TGTGCCAGCTCCCCTCCCGGGAGCACAGATACGCAGTATTTT. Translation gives CASSPPGSTDTQYF.

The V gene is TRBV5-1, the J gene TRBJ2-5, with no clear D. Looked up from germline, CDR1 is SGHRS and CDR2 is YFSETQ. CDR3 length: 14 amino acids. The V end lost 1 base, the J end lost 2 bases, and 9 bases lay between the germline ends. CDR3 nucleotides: TGCGCCAGCAGCTTGTTGCGGACGCAAGAGACCCAGTACTTC. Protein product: CASSLLRTQETQYF.

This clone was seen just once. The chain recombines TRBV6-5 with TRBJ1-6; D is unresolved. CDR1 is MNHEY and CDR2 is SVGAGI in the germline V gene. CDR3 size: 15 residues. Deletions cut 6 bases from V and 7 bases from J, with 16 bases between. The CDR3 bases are TGTGCCAGCAGGACCCTTCTGCTGGGAAATTCACCCCTCCACTTT. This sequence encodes CASRTLLLGNSPLHF.

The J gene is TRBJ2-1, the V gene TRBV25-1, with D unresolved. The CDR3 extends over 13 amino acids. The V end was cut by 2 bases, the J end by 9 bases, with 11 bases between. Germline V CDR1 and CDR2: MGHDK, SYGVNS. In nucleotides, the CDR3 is TGTGCCAGCAGTGAAAGAAGTTCTGGTGAGCAGTTCTTC. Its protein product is CASSERSSGEQFF.

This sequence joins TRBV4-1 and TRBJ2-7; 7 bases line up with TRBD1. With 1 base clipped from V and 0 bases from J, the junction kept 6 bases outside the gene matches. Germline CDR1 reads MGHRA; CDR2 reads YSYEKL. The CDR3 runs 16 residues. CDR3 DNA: TGCGCCAGCAGCCAAGTAAGCCGGGACAGCTCCTACGAGCAGTACTTC. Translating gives CASSQVSRDSSYEQYF.

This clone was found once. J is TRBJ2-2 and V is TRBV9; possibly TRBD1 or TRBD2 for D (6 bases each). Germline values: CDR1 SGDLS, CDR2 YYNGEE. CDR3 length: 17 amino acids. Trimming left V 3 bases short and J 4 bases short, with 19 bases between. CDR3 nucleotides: TGTGCCAGCAGCGGTGGGGGGCTATGGACGGGCACCGGGGAGCTGTTTTTT. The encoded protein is CASSGGGLWTGTGELFF.

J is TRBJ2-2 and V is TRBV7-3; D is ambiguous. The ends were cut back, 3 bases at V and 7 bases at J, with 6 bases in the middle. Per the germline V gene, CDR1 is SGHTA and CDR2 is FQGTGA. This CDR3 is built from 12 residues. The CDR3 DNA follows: TGTGCCAGCAGCTTCCCGGGCGGGGAGCTGTTTTTT. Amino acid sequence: CASSFPGGELFF.

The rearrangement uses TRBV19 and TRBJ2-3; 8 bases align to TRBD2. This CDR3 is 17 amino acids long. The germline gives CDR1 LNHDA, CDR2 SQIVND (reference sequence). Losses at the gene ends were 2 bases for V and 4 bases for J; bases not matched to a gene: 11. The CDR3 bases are TGTGCCAGTAGTATATTGAGGGGCGGGGGGAGTTCAGATACGCAGTATTTT. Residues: CASSILRGGGSSDTQYF. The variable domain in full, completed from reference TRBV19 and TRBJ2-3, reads DGGITQSPKYLFRKEGQNVTLSCEQNLNHDAMYWYRQDPGQGLRLIYYSQIVNDFQKGDIAEGYSVSREKKESFPLTVTSAQKNPTAFYLCASSILRGGGSSDTQYFGPGTRLTVL.

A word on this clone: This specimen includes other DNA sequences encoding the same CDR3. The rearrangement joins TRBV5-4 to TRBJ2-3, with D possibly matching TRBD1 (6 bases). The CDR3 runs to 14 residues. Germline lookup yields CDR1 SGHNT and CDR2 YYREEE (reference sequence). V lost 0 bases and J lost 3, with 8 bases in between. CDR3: CASSLGTATDTQYF. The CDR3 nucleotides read TGTGCCAGCAGCTTGGGGACAGCTACAGATACGCAGTATTTT.

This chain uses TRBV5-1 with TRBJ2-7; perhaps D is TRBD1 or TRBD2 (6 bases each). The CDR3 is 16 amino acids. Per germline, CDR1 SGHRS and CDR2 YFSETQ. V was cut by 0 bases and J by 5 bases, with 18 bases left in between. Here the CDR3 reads CASSLGVGGAGDEQYF. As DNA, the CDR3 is TGCGCCAGCAGCTTGGGCGTGGGGGGTGCAGGGGACGAGCAGTACTTC.

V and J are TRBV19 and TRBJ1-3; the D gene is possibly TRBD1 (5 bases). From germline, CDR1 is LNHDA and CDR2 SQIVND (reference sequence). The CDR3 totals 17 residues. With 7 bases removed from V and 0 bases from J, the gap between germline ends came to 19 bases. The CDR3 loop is CASTPGGRPVSGNTIYF. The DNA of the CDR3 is TGTGCCAGTACCCCGGGGGGAAGACCTGTCTCTGGAAACACCATATATTTT.